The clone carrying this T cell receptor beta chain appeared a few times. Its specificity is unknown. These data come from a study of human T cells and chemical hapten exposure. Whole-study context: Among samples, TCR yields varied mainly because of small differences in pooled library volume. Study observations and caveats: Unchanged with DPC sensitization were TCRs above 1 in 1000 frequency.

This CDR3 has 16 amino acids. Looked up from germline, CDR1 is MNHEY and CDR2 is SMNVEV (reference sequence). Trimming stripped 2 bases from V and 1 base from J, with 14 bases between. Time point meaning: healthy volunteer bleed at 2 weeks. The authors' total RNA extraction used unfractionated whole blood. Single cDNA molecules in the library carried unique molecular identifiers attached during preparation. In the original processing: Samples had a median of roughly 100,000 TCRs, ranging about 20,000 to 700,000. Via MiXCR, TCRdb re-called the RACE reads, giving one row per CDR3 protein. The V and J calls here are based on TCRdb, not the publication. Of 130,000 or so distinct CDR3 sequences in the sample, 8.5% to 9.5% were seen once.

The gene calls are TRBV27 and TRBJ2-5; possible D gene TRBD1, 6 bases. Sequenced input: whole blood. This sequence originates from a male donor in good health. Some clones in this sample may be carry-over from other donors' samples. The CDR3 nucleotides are TGTGCCAGCAGTTTAGCCCAGGGGTTTGTCCAAGAGACCCAGTACTTC. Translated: CASSLAQGFVQETQYF.